The clone carrying this T cell receptor (beta chain) has more than one count but fewer than ten. The CDR3 extends over 13 amino acids. Trimming took off 6 bases at V and 3 bases at J, with 9 bases between the two ends. Germline CDR1 MNHNY, CDR2 SVGAGI (reference sequence). This entry comes from a study of early T cells in non-severe SARS-CoV-2 infection. Study information: Sequencing was performed on bulk RNA from unsorted whole blood, leaving chains unpaired.

Researchers tagged individual cDNA molecules with unique molecular identifiers. TCRdb independently ran MiXCR on the 5' RACE reads; one entry per CDR3 protein. The sample lists 80,000 to 95,000 distinct CDR3 sequences; approximately 17% were seen once. The sequence was collected from an adult who was a healthcare worker with PCR-confirmed SARS-CoV-2 infection or an uninfected control (not recorded which). The chain carries TRBV6-6 and TRBJ2-1; D is uncertain. Source: whole blood, taken at baseline. The CDR3 protein is CASSLDFYNEQFF. The CDR3 coding sequence is TGTGCCAGCAGCCTCGACTTCTACAATGAGCAGTTCTTC.